The rows below give T cell receptor beta chains drawn from one sample of a study of Ad26.COV2.S vaccination and SARS-CoV-2 variants. Some clones are missing from TCRdb's copy, which holds only in-frame ones; the method was immunoSEQ multiplex PCR. The sample carries about 350,000 clones, roughly nine tenths recorded once. The specimen was peripheral blood, collected in a trial of Ad26.COV2.S vaccine versus placebo. These receptors originate from a person aged 18 to 59 who received the Ad26.COV2.S COVID-19 vaccine or a placebo. The CDR3 runs from the conserved cysteine through the conserved F or W. A D gene is named only where the DNA matches it firmly. Clone size is not always given. Where it is, it says once, few, many or a class for expanded clones.

j_call d_call clone_size cdr3_length v_call cdr3_nt cdr3_aa
TRBJ2-5 NA many 12 TRBV19 TGTGCCAGTAGTAGTAACAGAGAGACCCAGTACTTC CASSSNRETQYF
TRBJ2-7 NA NA 14 TRBV5-1 TGCGCCAGCAGCTCCCAGGCAGGGAAAGGCGAGCAGTACTTC CASSSQAGKGEQYF
TRBJ2-1 TRBD1 once 17 TRBV10-3 TGTGCCATCAGTGAGTTGACCGGCGGGACAGGACGCGATGAGCAGTTCTTC CAISELTGGTGRDEQFF
TRBJ1-2 NA NA 13 TRBV12-3/TRBV12-4 TGTGCCAACAGGCGAGGGGACAACTATGGCTACACCTTC CANRRGDNYGYTF
TRBJ2-2 NA NA 13 TRBV9 TGTGCCAGCAGCGTTAGTATCACCGGGGAGCTGTTTTTT CASSVSITGELFF
TRBJ1-2 NA NA 14 TRBV7-2 TGTGCCAGCAGCCCTAAGGCGGGGGGCTATGGCTACACCTTC CASSPKAGGYGYTF
TRBJ1-1 NA NA 13 TRBV6-4 TGTGCCAGTTCAGAAGAGTTGAACACTGAAGCTTTCTTT CASSEELNTEAFF
TRBJ2-1 NA NA 14 TRBV19 TGTGCCAGTAGTCGTGTGCTCTCCTACAATGAGCAGTTCTTC CASSRVLSYNEQFF
TRBJ2-7 NA once 15 TRBV7-9 TGTGCCAGCAGCTACAGAGAAACAGGAGCCTACGAGCAGTACTTC CASSYRETGAYEQYF
TRBJ2-5 TRBD2 NA 16 TRBV11-2 TGTGCCAGCAGCCCAGTGGGCGGGAGCCCCGAAGAGACCCAGTACTTC CASSPVGGSPEETQYF
TRBJ1-5 NA NA 16 TRBV7-8 TGTGCCAGCAGCTTTGGCGATATAACTGGCAATCAGCCCCAGCATTTT CASSFGDITGNQPQHF
TRBJ2-2 NA NA 13 TRBV20-1 TGCAGTGCTAGTCCCCACGGACCCGGGGAGCTGTTTTTT CSASPHGPGELFF
TRBJ1-3 TRBD1 NA 16 TRBV7-2 TGTGCCAGCAGCTACTGGACAGGGGGCAGTGGAAACACCATATATTTT CASSYWTGGSGNTIYF
TRBJ1-5 NA NA 12 TRBV5-8 TGTGCCAGCAGTTGGACCGATCGGCCCCAGCATTTT CASSWTDRPQHF
TRBJ2-2 NA NA 14 TRBV19 TGTGCTTCAGGGGAGGGTCGGTACACCGGGGAGCTGTTTTTT CASGEGRYTGELFF
TRBJ1-6 NA NA 12 TRBV14 TGTGCCAGCAGCCAAAAAAGATTCACCCTCCACTTT CASSQKRFTLHF
TRBJ2-5 NA NA 14 TRBV7-9 TGTGCCAGCAGCCGCTCGGGGGTCCAAGAGACCCAGTACTTC CASSRSGVQETQYF
TRBJ1-2 NA NA 13 TRBV2 TGTGCCAGCAGTGAACAGGGCTCCTATGGCTACACCTTC CASSEQGSYGYTF
TRBJ1-1 NA NA 14 TRBV10-3 TGTGCCATCAGGCCAGGGGTGGGAAGCACTGAAGCTTTCTTT CAIRPGVGSTEAFF
TRBJ1-1 NA once 13 TRBV11-2 TGTGCCAGCAGCTTCCCGGGTGGACTTGAAGCTTTCTTT CASSFPGGLEAFF
TRBJ2-2 TRBD2 NA 15 TRBV7-6 TGTGCCAGCAGCTCAGGACTAGCGGGTATCGGGGAGCTGTTTTTT CASSSGLAGIGELFF
TRBJ2-5 NA NA 15 TRBV6-5 TGTGCCAGCAGTTACCGATTCCGCGCCGCCGAGACCCAGTACTTC CASSYRFRAAETQYF
TRBJ1-5 NA NA 17 TRBV4-1 TGCGCCAGCAGCCAAGATGTCCAGGGAAAATCGTCTCAGCCCCAGCATTTT CASSQDVQGKSSQPQHF
TRBJ2-7 NA NA 15 TRBV6-2/TRBV6-3 TGTGCCAGCAGTTACAGGGTGAGAGGAGGTGGCGAGCAGTACTTC CASSYRVRGGGEQYF
TRBJ1-3 NA NA 12 TRBV19 TGTGCCAGTATGACTGATGGAAACACCATATATTTT CASMTDGNTIYF
TRBJ1-5 TRBD1 NA 15 TRBV19 TGTGCCAGTAGCTCAAACAGGGGTAGCAATCAGCCCCAGCATTTT CASSSNRGSNQPQHF
TRBJ2-4 NA NA 14 TRBV5-1 TGCGCCAGCAGCCCCAGTGGGGGGACGAACATTCAGTACTTC CASSPSGGTNIQYF